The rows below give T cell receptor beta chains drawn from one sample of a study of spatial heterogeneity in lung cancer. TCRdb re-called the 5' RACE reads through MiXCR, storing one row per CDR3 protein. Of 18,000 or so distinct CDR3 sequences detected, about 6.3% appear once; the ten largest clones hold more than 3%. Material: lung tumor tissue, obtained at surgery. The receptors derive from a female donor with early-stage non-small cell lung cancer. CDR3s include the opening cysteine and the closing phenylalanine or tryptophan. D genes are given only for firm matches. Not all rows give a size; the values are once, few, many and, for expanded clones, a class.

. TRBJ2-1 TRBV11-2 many CASSPDWASNEQFF TGTGCCAGCAGCCCCGACTGGGCCTCCAATGAGCAGTTCTTC
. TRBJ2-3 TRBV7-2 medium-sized CASSLVFIDTQYF TGTGCCAGCAGCTTAGTGTTCATAGATACGCAGTATTTT
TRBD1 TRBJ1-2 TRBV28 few CASSQGGTPNYGYTF TGTGCCAGCAGTCAGGGGGGTACCCCTAACTATGGCTACACCTTC
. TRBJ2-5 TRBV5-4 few CASSYQAAGETQYF TGTGCCAGCAGCTACCAGGCCGCGGGGGAGACCCAGTACTTC
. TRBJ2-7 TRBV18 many CASSPLKGQRDEQYF TGTGCCAGCTCACCTTTAAAAGGACAGCGAGACGAGCAGTACTTC
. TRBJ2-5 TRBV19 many CASSITASSVETQYF TGTGCCAGTAGTATTACGGCTAGTAGTGTCGAGACCCAGTACTTC
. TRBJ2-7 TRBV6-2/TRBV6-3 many CASRSAFPVGYEQYF TGTGCCAGCAGATCCGCTTTCCCAGTGGGCTACGAGCAGTACTTC
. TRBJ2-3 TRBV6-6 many CASSNGGNTQYF TGTGCCAGCAGCAACGGGGGCAATACGCAGTATTTT
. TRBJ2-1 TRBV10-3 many CAISESVPGRGDNEQFF TGTGCCATCAGTGAGTCGGTCCCGGGGCGGGGTGACAATGAGCAGTTCTTC
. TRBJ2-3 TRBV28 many CASTPMTGTTTDTQYF TGTGCCAGCACCCCTATGACCGGGACAACCACAGATACGCAGTATTTT
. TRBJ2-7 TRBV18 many CASRRDQNYEQYF TGTGCCAGCCGCCGGGACCAAAACTACGAGCAGTACTTC
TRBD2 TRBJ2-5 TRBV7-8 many CASSTRAGWVETQYF TGTGCCAGCAGCACGAGAGCGGGATGGGTGGAGACCCAGTACTTC
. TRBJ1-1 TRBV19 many CASTTWGGNTEAFF TGTGCCAGTACTACCTGGGGAGGGAACACTGAAGCTTTCTTT
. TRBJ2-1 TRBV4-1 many CASSRGTDNEQFF TGCGCCAGCAGCCGAGGTACGGACAATGAGCAGTTCTTC
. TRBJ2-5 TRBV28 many CASSPVGGTAAMDF TGTGCCAGCAGTCCCGTTGGGGGGACTGCCGCCATGGACTTC
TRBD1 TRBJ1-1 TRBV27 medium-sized CASSLRQGRGVGTEAFF TGTGCCAGCAGTTTAAGACAGGGCCGGGGCGTGGGCACTGAAGCTTTCTTT
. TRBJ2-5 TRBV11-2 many CASSLKETQYF TGTGCCAGCAGCTTGAAAGAGACCCAGTACTTC
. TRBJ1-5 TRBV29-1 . CSVVPGINQPQHF TGCAGCGTTGTCCCGGGTATCAATCAGCCCCAGCATTTT
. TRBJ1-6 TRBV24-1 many CATSDRVRDPDSSPLHF TGTGCCACCAGTGATAGAGTTCGGGACCCTGATTCGTCACCCCTCCACTTT
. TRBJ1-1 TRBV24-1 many CATSDPQGTPNGRRNTEAFF TGTGCCACCAGTGATCCCCAAGGGACTCCTAATGGGAGGCGCAACACTGAAGCTTTCTTT
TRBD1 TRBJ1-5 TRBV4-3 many CASSQDVTGRSQPQHF TGCGCCAGCAGCCAAGATGTGACAGGGAGGAGTCAGCCCCAGCATTTT
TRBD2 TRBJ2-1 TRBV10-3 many CATHKGTSGSSYNEQFF TGTGCCACCCATAAAGGGACTAGCGGGAGCTCCTACAATGAGCAGTTCTTC